This T cell receptor (beta chain) was observed in a study of post-analysis software for immune sequencing data. Presence of unique molecular identifiers characterized the TCR beta cDNA libraries. TCRdb passed the PCR reads through MiXCR, listing each CDR3 protein once. The sample has 700,000 to 800,000 distinct CDR3 sequences; roughly 27% are singletons. This CDR3 comprises 15 residues. V lost 10 bases and J lost 0; bases outside the gene matches: 7. The germline V gene has CDR1 SNHLY and CDR2 FYNNEI. A note on this clonotype: Its antigen is not known.

Points from the study as a whole: TRBV5-6, TRBV5-1 and TRBV20-1 were among five TRBV segments more frequent in patients than controls.

Sequencing used blood. The rearrangement links TRBV2 to TRBJ1-4, with 8 positions matching TRBD1. The sequence derives from a girl aged 5-17 years with multiple sclerosis. The DNA for the CDR3 is TGTGCCACAAGGACAGGGAGATCAACTAATGAAAAACTGTTTTTT. Amino acids: CATRTGRSTNEKLFF.